The text below deals with one TCR beta chain. The target antigen is unknown. The sample belongs to a study of glioma-infiltrating T cells. The iRepertoire nested amplicon-rescue multiplex PCR amplified TCR alpha and beta CDR3s from RNA. Each CDR3 protein gets one entry after TCRdb re-called the multiplex PCR reads with MiXCR. Counted here are 300,000 to 400,000 distinct CDR3 sequences, roughly two fifths occurring once; the ten biggest clones make up 12%. Regarding the study as a whole: Above-expected tissue-blood divergence occurred in all gliomas, most in low-grade ones. Shared blood CDR3 signature motifs marked patients with low tissue-blood divergence.

The CDR3 totals 14 residues. The V gene's germline CDR1 is LGHDT and CDR2 YNNKEL (reference sequence). Trimming cost V 1 base and J 8 bases, with 15 bases left between them. Sequencing was performed on glioma tissue, nonneoplastic brain tissue, or PBMCs (not recorded which). The gene calls are TRBV3-1 and TRBJ2-7; the D is unclear. This TCR came from a human donor with low-grade glioma or glioblastoma, undergoing nonglioma brain surgery, or in good health (not recorded which). CDR3 in amino acids: CASSQGSLGSQQYF. CDR3 coding DNA: TGTGCCAGCAGCCAAGGGTCTCTAGGCTCCCAGCAGTACTTC.